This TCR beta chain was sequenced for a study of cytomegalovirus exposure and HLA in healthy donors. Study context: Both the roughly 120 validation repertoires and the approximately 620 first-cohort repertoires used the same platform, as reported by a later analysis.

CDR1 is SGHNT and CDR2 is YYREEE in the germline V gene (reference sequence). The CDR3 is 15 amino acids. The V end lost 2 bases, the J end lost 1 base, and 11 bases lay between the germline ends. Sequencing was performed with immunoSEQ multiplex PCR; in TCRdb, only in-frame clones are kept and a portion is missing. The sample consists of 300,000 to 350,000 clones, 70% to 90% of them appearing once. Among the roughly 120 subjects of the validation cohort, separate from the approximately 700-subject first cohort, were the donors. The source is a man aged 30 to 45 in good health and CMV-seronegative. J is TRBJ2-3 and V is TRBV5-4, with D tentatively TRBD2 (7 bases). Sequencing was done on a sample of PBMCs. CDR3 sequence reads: CASSFHGGRTDTQYF. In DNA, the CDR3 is TGTGCCAGCAGCTTTCACGGGGGGCGCACAGATACGCAGTATTTT.